This TCR beta chain stems from a study of monozygotic twins with inflammatory bowel disease (dated by TCRdb to 2018 to 2020). As for the study more broadly: The complete study included 28 monozygotic twin pairs: 19 IBD-discordant Danish pairs and nine German pairs, of which four were IBD-concordant and five were IBD-discordant. Disease-associated traits were sought mainly through comparisons between IBD patients and their genetically identical healthy co-twins within discordant pairs. Each individual had, on average, about 151 000 unique TCRalpha sequences and 181 000 unique TCRbeta sequences available for analysis.

The library was produced with 5' RACE. For each TCR library, 3,500 to 4,500 ng of total RNA was used. cDNA was synthesized with SMARTScribe reverse transcriptase in eight separate reactions per sample. During cDNA synthesis, template switching was used to introduce unique molecular identifiers that contained a 6-nucleotide sample barcode. Two nested PCRs of about 16 and 10 cycles amplified the TCRalpha and TCRbeta cDNA, and bead purification followed each PCR. Before amplification, the cDNA was treated with uracil DNA-glycosylase and purified using the QIAquick PCR purification kit. In the second PCR, Illumina TruSeq-compatible adapters and sample-specific barcodes were added. Library quality and concentration were checked on TapeStation and Qubit, and libraries were pooled at about 5 ng each. Sequencing of pooled libraries was carried out on an Illumina HiSeq2500 single-index Rapid Run using 2 x 100 bp reads and custom sequencing primers. In the paper's pipeline: MiGEC version 1.2.6 was used for UMI-based consensus assembly to correct PCR and sequencing errors. MiXCR version 2.1.1 was used to carry out V(D)J alignment, clonotype assembly and CDR3 extraction. Gene usage, clonotype sharing and MAIT/NKT TCR abundance were normalised by analysing the top 1000, 10 000 and 20 000 clonotypes per sample. Diversity was computed as the inverse Simpson index with the vegan R package after downsampling to 27 000 UMIs. Paired Mann-Whitney U tests on discordant twin pairs were used, with Benjamini-Hochberg multiple-testing correction. TCRdb reprocessed the reads and provides one entry for every CDR3 protein sequence; no DNA is given. The V and J calls reflect TCRdb's pipeline rather than the authors' work. This sample's clone table shows 150,000 to 200,000 distinct CDR3 sequences. About 8% of the sample comes from the top ten.

From each donor, an approximately 2.5 ml peripheral blood sample was collected into PAXgene tubes and stored at -80 degrees C. Without T cell sorting, total RNA was isolated from whole blood using the PAXgene blood miRNA kit on an automated QIAcube. Peripheral blood from monozygotic twin pairs concordant or discordant for inflammatory bowel disease was subjected to deep TCRalpha and TCRbeta repertoire profiling with unique molecular barcoding. Smoking habits were recorded for all twin pairs, and each individual was classified as a current, former or never smoker. Note on this clonotype: Its antigen remains undetermined.

Including cysteine and phenylalanine, the CDR3 has 15 amino acids. Only the protein is on record. The germline V gene encodes CDR1 LNHDA and CDR2 SQIVND (reference sequence). Findings and caveats that apply to the study as a whole: Compared with healthy twins, IBD patients had fewer clonotypes in common with other individuals, a difference most pronounced in patients showing signs of disease activity. A decrease in TCRbeta repertoire diversity, as measured by inverse Simpson index, was observed in IBD patients compared with their healthy co-twins. The analysis was unable to tell different T cell subtypes apart. The results gave no support for a single strong signal or clonotype linked to IBD. Concordant and discordant twins showed no difference in repertoire similarity, possibly because of limited statistical power. Background noise and inter-individual variability may have been introduced into the repertoires by the differing immunosuppressive treatments among patients.

This receptor was taken from a human donor with ulcerative colitis or Crohn's disease, or a healthy co-twin of an affected twin (not recorded which). The chain links TRBV19 with TRBJ2-5; TCRdb's assignment of TRBD2 cannot be checked, as there is no DNA. Sequenced input: blood. CDR3 reads: CARPRLAGWEETQYF.